These 27 T cell receptor beta chains originate from one sample sequenced in a study of T cell repertoires in cytomegalovirus infection. TCRdb re-derived calls from the reads in MiXCR, one entry per CDR3 protein. The sample includes some 450,000 distinct CDR3 sequences, roughly 31% seen only once; the top ten take roughly an eighth. The sequenced sample was PBMCs. These receptors all stem from a human donor in good health (CMV status not recorded). Some clones in this sample may be carry-over from other donors' samples.

This clonotype was counted a few times. This sequence joins TRBV12-3 or TRBV12-4 and TRBJ1-2; 7 bases line up with TRBD1. CDR3 length equals 16 residues. Trimming at V came to 6 bases and at J to 6 bases, leaving 16 bases not matched to a gene. The CDR3 region has the DNA TGTGCCAGCAGGCGGGACAGCTTACGCCTTGCCAATGGCTACACCTTC. It translates to CASRRDSLRLANGYTF.

The V call is TRBV6-1, the J call TRBJ2-5, with D possibly matching TRBD2 (6 bases). Trimming shortened V by 8 bases and J by 2 bases, and 15 bases separated the two germline ends. In germline, CDR1 is MNHNS, CDR2 SASEGT. This CDR3 is 14 amino acids long. The CDR3 DNA sequence: TGTGCCAGCGAACGACTTGGGGGGCAAGAGACCCAGTACTTC. Translating gives CASERLGGQETQYF.

J is TRBJ2-3 and V is TRBV7-2; D ambiguous. The CDR3 is 15 amino acids. V dropped 3 bases and J dropped 1 base, with 11 bases sitting between them. The germline gives CDR1 SGHTA, CDR2 FQGNSA. This CDR3 is CASSFRLGGTDTQYF. Here the CDR3 DNA reads TGTGCCAGCAGCTTTAGACTGGGCGGCACAGATACGCAGTATTTT.

J is TRBJ2-3 and V is TRBV7-6; D ambiguous. The ends were cut back, 0 bases at V and 0 bases at J, with 13 bases in the middle. The CDR3 contains 17 residues. The germline CDR1 and CDR2 sequences are SGHVS and FNYEAQ. CDR3 coding DNA: TGTGCCAGCAGCTTAGCAGGCGGACCTACTAGCACAGATACGCAGTATTTT. Translating gives CASSLAGGPTSTDTQYF. The full variable domain, in which reference TRBV7-6 and TRBJ2-3 provide the parts outside the CDR3, is GAGVSQSPRYKVTKRGQDVALRCDPISGHVSLYWYRQALGQGPEFLTYFNYEAQQDKSGLPNDRFSAERPEGSISTLTIQRTEQRDSAMYRCASSLAGGPTSTDTQYFGPGTRLTVL.

In nucleotides, the CDR3 is TGTGCCAGTAGAAAACAGGGGATGAACACTGAAGCTTTCTTT. Translating gives CASRKQGMNTEAFF. The rearrangement joins TRBV19 to TRBJ1-1; 7 bases are shared with TRBD1. CDR1 and CDR2 from the germline V gene are LNHDA and SQIVND (reference sequence). The J segment lost 0 bases and the V segment lost 6 bases, leaving 4 bases of the junction unmatched. The CDR3 contains 14 residues.

There are a few counts of this clonotype. This chain connects TRBV6-5 to TRBJ1-1; D is ambiguous. CDR3 length: 13 residues. Germline values: CDR1 MNHEY, CDR2 SVGAGI. Trimming took off 0 bases at V and 4 bases at J, with 6 bases between the two ends. The CDR3 spells CASSYSSFTEAFF. For the CDR3, the DNA is TGTGCCAGCAGTTACTCAAGTTTCACTGAAGCTTTCTTT.

With respect to this clonotype: This may be a read error, as it is one base from a much larger clone. Because it lacks the conserved phenylalanine or tryptophan at the end, this CDR3 is likely a read error. The genes are TRBV27 and TRBJ2-5, with D unclear. The CDR3 spans 14 residues. Germline loops: CDR1 MNHEY, CDR2 SMNVEV (reference sequence). V was clipped by 3 bases and J by 2 bases, with 10 bases between them. CDR3 in amino acids: CASSFLSEQETQYS. CDR3 DNA: TGTGCCAGCAGTTTTCTTTCCGAACAAGAGACCCAGTACTCC.

This clonotype has a handful of counts. The chain is built from TRBV7-9 and TRBJ1-4; 9 bases match TRBD1. The CDR3 consists of 15 residues. The J segment lost 8 bases and the V segment lost 1 base, leaving 5 bases of the junction unmatched. Germline values: CDR1 SEHNR, CDR2 FQNEAQ (reference sequence). This chain's CDR3 is CASSLVGTGKEKLFF. The CDR3 DNA reads as TGTGCCAGCAGCTTAGTAGGGACAGGGAAGGAAAAACTGTTTTTT.

In its sample, this clonotype was seen many times. The J gene is TRBJ1-1, the V gene TRBV6-1; no clear D gene. The germline gives CDR1 MNHNS, CDR2 SASEGT. The CDR3 is 14 amino acids. Trimming left V 4 bases short and J 5 bases short, with 14 bases between. CDR3: CASSVEGGGTEAFF. DNA for the CDR3: TGTGCCAGCAGTGTCGAGGGCGGAGGGACTGAAGCTTTCTTT.

CDR3 nucleotide sequence: TGCAGTGCTAGAGATCTCCAGACCTCGCTGGACACCATATATTTT. It codes for CSARDLQTSLDTIYF. The chain uses TRBV20-1 and TRBJ1-3; D is undetermined. The CDR3 runs to 15 residues. Germline CDR1 is DFQATT and CDR2 is SNEGSKA (reference sequence). V lost 0 bases and J 8 bases, leaving 17 bases between the germline ends.

This clonotype has only a few counts. The chain carries TRBV7-8 and TRBJ1-6; TRBD1 is a possible D gene (6 bases). Germline CDR1 and CDR2: SGHVS and FQNEAQ. The CDR3 runs 15 residues. V lost 1 base and J lost 7, with 11 bases in between. CDR3 in DNA: TGTGCCAGCAGCTTAGTGGGGGGCGCGAATTCACCCCTCCACTTT. Translating it yields CASSLVGGANSPLHF.

The chain has TRBV28 and TRBJ1-4, with 9 nucleotides matching TRBD1. The V gene's germline CDR1 is MDHEN and CDR2 SYDVKM. With 6 bases clipped from V and 8 bases from J, the junction kept 7 bases outside the gene matches. The CDR3 sequence is 14 residues long. The DNA for the CDR3 is TGTGCCAGCAGCCAGGGACAGGGTAGGGAAAAACTGTTTTTT. Translation: CASSQGQGREKLFF.

The chain links TRBV11-2 to TRBJ1-2; weak D call: TRBD1 (5 bases). This CDR3 comprises 11 residues. Germline values: CDR1 SGHAT, CDR2 FQNNGV. V was shortened by 3 bases and J by 8 bases, with 7 bases between the two germline ends. This CDR3 reads CASSFGAGYTF. The DNA of the CDR3 is TGTGCCAGCAGCTTTGGGGCCGGCTACACCTTC.

This clonotype occurred many times. This chain connects TRBV7-2 to TRBJ2-5, with 9 positions matching TRBD2. Trimming removed 1 base from V and 5 bases from J; junction bases left unmatched: 8. Looked up from germline, CDR1 is SGHTA and CDR2 is FQGNSA. The CDR3 spans 16 residues. The CDR3 DNA reads TGTGCCAGCAGCTTAGGTTTAGCGGGGGTAGGGGAGACCCAGTACTTC. It translates to CASSLGLAGVGETQYF.

The V gene is TRBV28, the J gene TRBJ1-5; possibly TRBD1 for D (6 bases). With 3 bases removed from V and 0 bases from J, the gap between germline ends came to 15 bases. This CDR3 is built from 17 residues. Germline V gene data show CDR1 as MDHEN and CDR2 as SYDVKM. The CDR3 region is CASSFAGEGFSNQPQHF. CDR3 DNA sequence: TGTGCCAGCAGTTTCGCAGGGGAGGGTTTTAGCAATCAGCCCCAGCATTTT.

The chain has TRBV20-1 and TRBJ1-1; no definite D call. The V end was cut by 0 bases, the J end by 1 base, with 6 bases between. Germline V gives CDR1 DFQATT, CDR2 SNEGSKA (reference sequence). CDR3 size: 13 residues. CDR3 residues: CSARDRRNTEAFF. The CDR3, as DNA: TGCAGTGCTAGAGACAGGAGGAACACTGAAGCTTTCTTT.

A note on this clonotype: One end of the junction varies from germline; a read error may be responsible. The chain links TRBV7-2 to TRBJ1-5; D gene ambiguous. There are 15 residues in the CDR3. Germline values: CDR1 SGHTA, CDR2 FQGNSA. CDR3 DNA sequence: TGTGCCAGCATCTTAGAAGCGGCAAGGAATCAGCCCCAGCATTTT. Translated: CASILEAARNQPQHF.

This clonotype appeared a few times. The rearrangement joins TRBV6-1 to TRBJ1-3, with D possibly matching TRBD1 (5 bases). V lost 7 bases and J 6 bases, leaving 10 bases between the germline ends. CDR1 and CDR2 from the germline V gene are MNHNS and SASEGT. This CDR3 has 12 residues. The CDR3 loop reads CASTGTSNTIYF. The CDR3 nucleotides read TGTGCCAGCACCGGGACGTCAAACACCATATATTTT.

Many counts were recorded for this clonotype. The chain combines TRBV11-1 with TRBJ2-1; 9 bases align to TRBD2. CDR1 is SGHAT, CDR2 FQDESV, per germline (reference sequence). CDR3 length: 15 residues. The V segment lost 3 bases and the J segment 10 bases; nucleotides outside the gene matches: 10. CDR3 in DNA: TGTGCCAGCAGCTTGGGGACTAGCCCGGGGGGGGAGCAGTTCTTC. Its translation is CASSLGTSPGGEQFF.

The CDR3 DNA reads as TGTGCCAGCAGCATGGACAGGGGATTGGCTTTCTTT. Protein: CASSMDRGLAFF. This sequence joins TRBV7-9 and TRBJ1-1; TRBD1 aligns across 9 bases. The CDR3 consists of 12 residues. After removal of 5 bases from V and 11 bases from J, the junction contained 6 bases not matched to a gene. CDR1 is SEHNR and CDR2 is FQNEAQ in the germline V gene (reference sequence).

The V and J genes are TRBV2 and TRBJ2-1; 10 nucleotides align to TRBD1. Germline assignment: CDR1 SNHLY and CDR2 FYNNEI. V dropped 4 bases and J dropped 9; count of bases not matched to a gene: 12. The CDR3 consists of 16 residues. CDR3 region: CASSVQAPGTGVEQFF. CDR3 bases: TGTGCCAGCAGTGTCCAGGCTCCCGGGACAGGGGTTGAGCAGTTCTTC.

The gene calls are TRBV6-6 and TRBJ1-5; D not certain. In germline, CDR1 is MNHNY, CDR2 SVGAGI (reference sequence). The CDR3 consists of 15 residues. Trimming took off 7 bases at V and 0 bases at J, with 13 bases between the two ends. CDR3 DNA sequence: TGTGCCAGCATGCGAGCGGGGTTTAGCAATCAGCCCCAGCATTTT. It is translated as CASMRAGFSNQPQHF.

The chain uses TRBV12-3 or TRBV12-4 and TRBJ1-4, with unresolved D. Trimming removed 10 bases at V and 2 bases at J, with 14 bases between. This CDR3 region has 14 residues. The CDR3 coding sequence is TGTGCCACCGGATTGACCGGGACTAATGAAAAACTGTTTTTT. It codes for CATGLTGTNEKLFF.

Comments on this clonotype: No conserved phenylalanine or tryptophan is present at the end of the CDR3, so a read error is the likely explanation. The chain is built from TRBV11-2 and TRBJ2-1, with unresolved D. Trimming removed 5 bases at V and 0 bases at J, with 11 bases between. Germline V lookup: CDR1 SGHAT, CDR2 FQNNGV. The CDR3 loop spans 15 amino acids. CDR3 loop: CASSMDVSSYNEQFL. CDR3 nucleotides: TGTGCCAGCAGCATGGACGTGAGCTCCTACAATGAGCAGTTCTTA.

The sample holds many counts of this clonotype. The J gene is TRBJ1-5, the V gene TRBV7-2; no reliable D call. The CDR3 contains 15 residues. From germline, CDR1 is SGHTA and CDR2 FQGNSA. The V gene lost 1 base and the J gene lost 6 bases, with 13 bases spanning the gap. The CDR3 region is CASSLEAGVGQPQHF. The CDR3 DNA reads as TGTGCCAGCAGCTTAGAGGCAGGAGTTGGTCAGCCCCAGCATTTT.

This clonotype was counted a single time. This sequence joins TRBV29-1 and TRBJ1-6; TRBD1 matches at 11 bases. CDR3 length equals 14 residues. Germline V lookup: CDR1 SQVTM, CDR2 ANQGSEA. The ends lost 5 bases at V and 7 bases at J; junction bases unmatched: 4. This chain's CDR3 is CSVPGQGANSPLHF. The CDR3 coding sequence is TGCAGCGTTCCTGGACAGGGGGCAAATTCACCCCTCCACTTT.

The chain joins TRBV3-1 to TRBJ2-5; D gene unclear. The CDR3 has 11 residues. V was trimmed by 6 bases and J by 5 bases, leaving 7 bases between them. Germline V lookup: CDR1 LGHDT, CDR2 YNNKEL (reference sequence). CDR3 sequence: CASRQTETQYF. The CDR3 coding sequence is TGTGCCAGCAGACAGACTGAGACCCAGTACTTC.